This T cell receptor (beta chain) was sequenced during a study of Tregs in tolerant kidney transplant recipients. Background on the study: Recipients received nonmyeloablative bone marrow transplants from related graft donors, with transient mixed chimerism. Study-level points and caveats: Biological reproducibility was not directly addressed, but technical replication error appeared minimal. Expanding Tregs on activated donor B cells appeared to best identify donor-specific TCRbeta clones.

This CDR3 is built from 8 residues. Germline CDR1 is SGHTS and CDR2 is YDEGEE. Of note for this clone: The antigen is not known.

Only in-frame clones appear in the TCRdb table, and some are missing; sequencing was by immunoSEQ multiplex PCR. The table includes about 94,000 clones, roughly 93% detected once. Source: CD4+ T cells from blood, taken before the transplant. J is TRBJ1-1 and V is TRBV5-8; no clear D gene. The clonotype was recovered from a human donor who received a combined kidney and bone marrow transplant. The DNA for the CDR3 is TGTACTTTACGTGGAGCTTTCTTT. The encoded protein is CTLRGAFF.